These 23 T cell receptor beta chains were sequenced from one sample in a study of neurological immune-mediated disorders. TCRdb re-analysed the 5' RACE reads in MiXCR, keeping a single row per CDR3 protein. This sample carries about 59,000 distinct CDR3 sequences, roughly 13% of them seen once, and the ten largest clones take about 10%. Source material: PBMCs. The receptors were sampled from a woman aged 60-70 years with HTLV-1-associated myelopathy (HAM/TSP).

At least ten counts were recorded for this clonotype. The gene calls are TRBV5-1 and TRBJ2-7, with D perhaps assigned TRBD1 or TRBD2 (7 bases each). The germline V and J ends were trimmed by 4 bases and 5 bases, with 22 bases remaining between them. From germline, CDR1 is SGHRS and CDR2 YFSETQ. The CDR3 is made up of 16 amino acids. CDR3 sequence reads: CASSREDRTGVHEQYF. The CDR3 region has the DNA TGCGCCAGCAGCCGGGAGGACAGGACGGGCGTCCACGAGCAGTACTTC.

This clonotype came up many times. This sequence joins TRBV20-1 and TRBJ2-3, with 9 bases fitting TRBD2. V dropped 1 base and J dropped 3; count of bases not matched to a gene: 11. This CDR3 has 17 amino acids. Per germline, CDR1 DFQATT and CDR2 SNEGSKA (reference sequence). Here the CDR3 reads CSARVPLREGPTDTQYF. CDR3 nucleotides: TGCAGTGCTAGAGTCCCATTGCGGGAGGGCCCTACAGATACGCAGTATTTT.

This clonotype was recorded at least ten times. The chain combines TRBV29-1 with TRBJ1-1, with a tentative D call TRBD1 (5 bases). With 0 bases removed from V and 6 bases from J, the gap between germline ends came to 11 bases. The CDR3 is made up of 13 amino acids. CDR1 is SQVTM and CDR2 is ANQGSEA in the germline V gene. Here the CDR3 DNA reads TGCAGCGTTGAAGACAGGGTAATCCCTGAAGCTTTCTTT. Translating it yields CSVEDRVIPEAFF.

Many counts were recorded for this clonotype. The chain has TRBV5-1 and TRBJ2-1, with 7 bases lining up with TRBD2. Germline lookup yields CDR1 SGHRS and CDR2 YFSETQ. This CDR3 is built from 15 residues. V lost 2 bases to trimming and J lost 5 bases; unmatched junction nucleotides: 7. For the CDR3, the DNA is TGCGCCAGCAGCTTCCTAGCGGAGAAAGACAATGAGCAGTTCTTC. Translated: CASSFLAEKDNEQFF.

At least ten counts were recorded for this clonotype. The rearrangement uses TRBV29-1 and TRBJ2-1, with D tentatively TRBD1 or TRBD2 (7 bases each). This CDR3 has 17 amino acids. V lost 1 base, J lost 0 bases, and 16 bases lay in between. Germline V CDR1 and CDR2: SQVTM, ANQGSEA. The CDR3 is CSVEVQGGISSYNEQFF. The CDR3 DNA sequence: TGCAGCGTTGAAGTCCAGGGGGGGATTAGCTCCTACAATGAGCAGTTCTTC.

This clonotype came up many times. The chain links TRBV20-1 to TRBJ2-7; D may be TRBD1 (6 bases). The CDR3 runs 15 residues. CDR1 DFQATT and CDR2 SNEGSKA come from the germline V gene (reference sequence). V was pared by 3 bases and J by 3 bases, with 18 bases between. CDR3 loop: CSARPTTGTRYEQYF. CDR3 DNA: TGCAGTGCTAGGCCCACCACAGGGACGCGCTACGAGCAGTACTTC.

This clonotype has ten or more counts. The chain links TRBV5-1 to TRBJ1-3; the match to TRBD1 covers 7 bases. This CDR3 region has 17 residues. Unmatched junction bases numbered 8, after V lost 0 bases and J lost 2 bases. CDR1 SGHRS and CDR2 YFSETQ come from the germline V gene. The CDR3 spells CASSLVADRRAGNTIYF. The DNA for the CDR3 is TGCGCCAGCAGCTTGGTCGCGGACAGGAGGGCTGGAAACACCATATATTTT. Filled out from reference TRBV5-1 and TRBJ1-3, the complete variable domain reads KAGVTQTPRYLIKTRGQQVTLSCSPISGHRSVSWYQQTPGQGLQFLFEYFSETQRNKGNFPGRFSGRQFSNSRSEMNVSTLELGDSALYLCASSLVADRRAGNTIYFGEGSWLTVV.

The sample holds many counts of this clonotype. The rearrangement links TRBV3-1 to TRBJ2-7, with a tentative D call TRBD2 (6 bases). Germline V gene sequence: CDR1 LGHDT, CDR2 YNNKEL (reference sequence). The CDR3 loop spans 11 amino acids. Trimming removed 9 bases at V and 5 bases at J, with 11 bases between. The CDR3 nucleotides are TGTGCCAGTTCGGGAGTCCACGAGCAGTACTTC. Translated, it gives CASSGVHEQYF.

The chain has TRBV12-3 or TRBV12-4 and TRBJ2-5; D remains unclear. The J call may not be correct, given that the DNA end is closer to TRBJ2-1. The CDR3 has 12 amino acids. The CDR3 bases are TGTGCCAGCAAGGACCGTCAAGAGACCCAGTTCTTC. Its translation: CASKDRQETQFF.

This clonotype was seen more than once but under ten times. CDR3 sequence: CASTPGASGRIASNEQFF. The CDR3, as DNA: TGTGCCAGCACCCCTGGGGCTAGCGGGAGGATAGCGAGCAATGAGCAGTTCTTC. This sequence joins TRBV12-3 or TRBV12-4 and TRBJ2-1, with 11 positions matching TRBD2. Trimming cost V 7 bases and J 6 bases; bases outside gene matches: 17. CDR3 length equals 18 residues.

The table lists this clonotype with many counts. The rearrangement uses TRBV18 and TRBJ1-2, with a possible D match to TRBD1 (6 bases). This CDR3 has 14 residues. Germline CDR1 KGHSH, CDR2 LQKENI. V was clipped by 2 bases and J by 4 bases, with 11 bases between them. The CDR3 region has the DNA TGTGCCAGCTCACCAGAACAGGGACTCTATGGCTACACCTTC. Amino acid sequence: CASSPEQGLYGYTF.

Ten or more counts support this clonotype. Here the CDR3 reads CASSSYLAGGVQYF. CDR3 nucleotide sequence: TGTGCCAGCAGCTCCTATCTAGCGGGAGGCGTGCAGTACTTC. This rearrangement joins TRBV7-9 to TRBJ2-7; 11 nucleotides agree with TRBD2. The V and J ends lost 4 bases and 9 bases, in that order; junction bases with no gene match: 8. The CDR3 sequence is 14 residues long. Germline CDR1 and CDR2: SEHNR and FQNEAQ (reference sequence).

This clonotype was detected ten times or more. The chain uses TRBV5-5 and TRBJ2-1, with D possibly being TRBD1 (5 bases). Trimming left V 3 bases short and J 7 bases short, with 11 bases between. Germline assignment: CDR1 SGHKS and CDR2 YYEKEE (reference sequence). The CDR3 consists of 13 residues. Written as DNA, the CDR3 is TGTGCCAGCAGCTACATATCAGGGAATGAGCAGTTCTTC. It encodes CASSYISGNEQFF.

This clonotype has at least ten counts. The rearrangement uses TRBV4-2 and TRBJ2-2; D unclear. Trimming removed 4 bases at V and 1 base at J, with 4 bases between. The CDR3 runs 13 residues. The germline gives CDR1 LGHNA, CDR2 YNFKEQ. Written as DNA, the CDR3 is TGTGCCAGCAGCCGGATGAACACCGGGGAGCTGTTTTTT. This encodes CASSRMNTGELFF.

The CDR3 protein is CASSPEGQSYGYTF. The CDR3 coding sequence is TGTGCCAGCAGTCCCGAGGGACAGTCCTATGGCTACACCTTC. The chain joins TRBV6-2 or TRBV6-3 to TRBJ1-2; 7 bases map to TRBD1. The CDR3 has 14 residues. CDR1 and CDR2 from the germline V gene are MNHEY and SVGEGT. V was clipped by 5 bases and J by 4 bases; unmatched bases: 7.

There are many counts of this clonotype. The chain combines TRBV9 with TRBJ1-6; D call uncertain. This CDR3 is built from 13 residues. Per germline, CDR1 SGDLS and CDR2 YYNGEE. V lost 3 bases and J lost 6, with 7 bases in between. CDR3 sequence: CASSGSFNSPLHF. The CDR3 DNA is TGTGCCAGCAGCGGAAGTTTTAATTCACCCCTCCACTTT.

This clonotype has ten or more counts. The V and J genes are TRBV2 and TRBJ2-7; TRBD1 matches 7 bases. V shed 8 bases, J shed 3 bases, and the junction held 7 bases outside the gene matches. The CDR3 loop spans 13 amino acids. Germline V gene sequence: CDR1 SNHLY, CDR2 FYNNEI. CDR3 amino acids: CASRRTGYYEQYF. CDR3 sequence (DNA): TGTGCCAGCCGCCGGACAGGATACTACGAGCAGTACTTC.

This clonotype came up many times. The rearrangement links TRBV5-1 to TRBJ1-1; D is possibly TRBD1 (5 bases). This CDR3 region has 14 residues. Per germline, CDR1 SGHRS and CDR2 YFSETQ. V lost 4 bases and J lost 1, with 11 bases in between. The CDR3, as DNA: TGCGCCAGCAGCGGGGACGATTCGAACACTGAAGCTTTCTTT. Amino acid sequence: CASSGDDSNTEAFF. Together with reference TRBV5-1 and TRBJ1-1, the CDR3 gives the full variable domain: KAGVTQTPRYLIKTRGQQVTLSCSPISGHRSVSWYQQTPGQGLQFLFEYFSETQRNKGNFPGRFSGRQFSNSRSEMNVSTLELGDSALYLCASSGDDSNTEAFFGQGTRLTVV.

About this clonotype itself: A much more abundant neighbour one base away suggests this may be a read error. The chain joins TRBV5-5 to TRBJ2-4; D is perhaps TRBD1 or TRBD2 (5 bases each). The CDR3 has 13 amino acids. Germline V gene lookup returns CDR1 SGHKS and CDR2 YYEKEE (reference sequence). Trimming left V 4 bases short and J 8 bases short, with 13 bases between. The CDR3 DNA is TGTGCCAGCAGCCGGGACCACACGGACATTCAGTACTTC. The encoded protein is CASSRDHTDIQYF.

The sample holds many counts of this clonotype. The CDR3 DNA reads TGTGCCACCGGCGGCCATGGTGGGACCGGGGAGCTGTTTTTT. It translates to CATGGHGGTGELFF. The J gene is TRBJ2-2, the V gene TRBV24-1; D unresolved. Per germline, CDR1 KGHDR and CDR2 SFDVKD. The CDR3 runs to 14 residues. V was trimmed by 9 bases and J by 5 bases, leaving 15 bases between them.

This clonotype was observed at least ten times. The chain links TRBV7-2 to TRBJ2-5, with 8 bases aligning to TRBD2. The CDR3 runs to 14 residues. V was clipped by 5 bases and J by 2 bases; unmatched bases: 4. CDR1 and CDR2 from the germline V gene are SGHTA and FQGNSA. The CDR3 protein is CASSVSGTQETQYF. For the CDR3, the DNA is TGTGCCAGCAGCGTTAGCGGGACACAAGAGACCCAGTACTTC.

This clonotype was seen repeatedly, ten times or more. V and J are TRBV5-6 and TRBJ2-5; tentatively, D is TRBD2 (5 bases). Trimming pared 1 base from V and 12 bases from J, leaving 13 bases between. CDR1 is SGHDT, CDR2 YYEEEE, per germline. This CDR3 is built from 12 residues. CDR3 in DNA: TGTGCCAGCAGCTTGACCGGGTCCGGGGAGTACTTC. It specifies CASSLTGSGEYF. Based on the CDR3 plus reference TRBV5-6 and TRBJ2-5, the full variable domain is DAGVTQSPTHLIKTRGQQVTLRCSPKSGHDTVSWYQQALGQGPQFIFQYYEEEERQRGNFPDRFSGHQFPNYSSELNVNALLLGDSALYLCASSLTGSGEYFGPGTRLLVL.

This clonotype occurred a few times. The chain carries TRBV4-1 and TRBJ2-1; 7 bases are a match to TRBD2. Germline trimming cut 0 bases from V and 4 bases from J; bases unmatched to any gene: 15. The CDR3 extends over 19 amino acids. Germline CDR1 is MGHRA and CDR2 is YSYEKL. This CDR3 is CASSQDPRVVAGGYNEQFF. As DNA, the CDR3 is TGCGCCAGCAGCCAAGATCCCAGGGTGGTAGCGGGTGGGTACAATGAGCAGTTCTTC.